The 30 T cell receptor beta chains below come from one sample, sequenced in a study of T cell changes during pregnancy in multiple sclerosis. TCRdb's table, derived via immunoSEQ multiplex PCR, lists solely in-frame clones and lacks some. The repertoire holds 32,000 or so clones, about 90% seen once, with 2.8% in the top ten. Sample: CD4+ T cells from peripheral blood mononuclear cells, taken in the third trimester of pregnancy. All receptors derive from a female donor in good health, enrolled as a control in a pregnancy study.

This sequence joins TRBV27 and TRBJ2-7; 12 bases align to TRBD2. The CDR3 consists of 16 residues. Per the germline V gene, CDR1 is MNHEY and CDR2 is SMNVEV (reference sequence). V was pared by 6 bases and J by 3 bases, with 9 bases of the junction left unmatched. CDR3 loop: CASRSSGRVSYYEQYF. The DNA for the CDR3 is TGTGCCAGCAGGTCTAGCGGGAGGGTATCTTACTACGAGCAGTACTTC.

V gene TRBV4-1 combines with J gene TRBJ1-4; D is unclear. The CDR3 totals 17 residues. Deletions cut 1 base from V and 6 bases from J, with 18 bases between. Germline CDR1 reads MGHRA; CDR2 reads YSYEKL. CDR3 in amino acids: CASSQVLARQKDEKLFF. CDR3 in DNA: TGCGCCAGCAGCCAAGTCCTGGCGCGGCAGAAGGATGAAAAACTGTTTTTT.

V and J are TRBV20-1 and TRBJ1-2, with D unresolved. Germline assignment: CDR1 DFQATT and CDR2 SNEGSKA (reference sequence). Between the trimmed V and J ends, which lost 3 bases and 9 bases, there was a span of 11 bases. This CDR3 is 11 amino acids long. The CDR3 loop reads CSASNQLSYTF. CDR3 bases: TGCAGTGCTAGTAATCAACTGAGCTACACCTTC.

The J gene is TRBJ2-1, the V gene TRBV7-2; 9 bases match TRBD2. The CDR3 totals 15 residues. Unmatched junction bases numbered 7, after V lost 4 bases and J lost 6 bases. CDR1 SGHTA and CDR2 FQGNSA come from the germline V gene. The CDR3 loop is CASSSQGTSSNEQFF. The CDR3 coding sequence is TGTGCCAGCAGCTCTCAGGGGACTAGCAGCAATGAGCAGTTCTTC.

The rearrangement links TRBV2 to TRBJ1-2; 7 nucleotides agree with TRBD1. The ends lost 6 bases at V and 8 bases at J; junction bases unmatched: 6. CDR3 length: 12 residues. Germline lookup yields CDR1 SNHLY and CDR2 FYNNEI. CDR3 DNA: TGTGCCAGCAGGGCAGGGGGATCGGGCTACACCTTC. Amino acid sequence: CASRAGGSGYTF. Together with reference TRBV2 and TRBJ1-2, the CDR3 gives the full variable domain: EPEVTQTPSHQVTQMGQEVILRCVPISNHLYFYWYRQILGQKVEFLVSFYNNEISEKSEIFDDQFSVERPDGSNFTLKIRSTKLEDSAMYFCASRAGGSGYTFGSGTRLTVV.

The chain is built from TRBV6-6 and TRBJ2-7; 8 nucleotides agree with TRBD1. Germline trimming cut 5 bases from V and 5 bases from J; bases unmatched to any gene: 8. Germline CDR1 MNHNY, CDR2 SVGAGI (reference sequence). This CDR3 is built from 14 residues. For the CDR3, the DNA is TGTGCCAGCAGTCAGGACAGGGACCGGAACGAGCAGTACTTC. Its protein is CASSQDRDRNEQYF.

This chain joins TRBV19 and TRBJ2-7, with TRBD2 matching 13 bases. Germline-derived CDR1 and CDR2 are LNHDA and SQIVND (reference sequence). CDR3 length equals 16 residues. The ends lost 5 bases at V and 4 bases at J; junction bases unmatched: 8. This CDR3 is CASSPSRTSGGYEQYF. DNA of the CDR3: TGTGCCAGTAGTCCGAGTCGGACTAGCGGGGGATACGAGCAGTACTTC. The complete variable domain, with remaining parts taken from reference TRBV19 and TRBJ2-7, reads DGGITQSPKYLFRKEGQNVTLSCEQNLNHDAMYWYRQDPGQGLRLIYYSQIVNDFQKGDIAEGYSVSREKKESFPLTVTSAQKNPTAFYLCASSPSRTSGGYEQYFGPGTRLTVT.

This CDR3 is CASTESTGGDQETQYF. CDR3 in DNA: TGTGCCAGCACCGAGTCGACGGGAGGTGACCAAGAGACCCAGTACTTC. J is TRBJ2-5 and V is TRBV2; 7 bases line up with TRBD2. CDR1 and CDR2 (germline): SNHLY, FYNNEI. The CDR3 is 16 residues long. Trimming cost V 7 bases and J 0 bases; bases outside gene matches: 11.

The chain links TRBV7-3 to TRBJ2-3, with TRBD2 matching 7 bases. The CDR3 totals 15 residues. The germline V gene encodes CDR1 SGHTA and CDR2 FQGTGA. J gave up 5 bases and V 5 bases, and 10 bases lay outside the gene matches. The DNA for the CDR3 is TGTGCCAGCAGCCGGGGGAGCGGGGTGGGAGATACGCAGTATTTT. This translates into CASSRGSGVGDTQYF.

CDR3 amino acids: CASSFRPGQGSKAFF. The CDR3 DNA is TGCGCCAGCAGCTTTCGCCCGGGACAGGGTAGCAAAGCTTTCTTT. The chain combines TRBV5-1 with TRBJ1-1, with 9 bases that match TRBD1. Trimming took 2 bases from V and 9 from J; bases not matched to a gene: 11. Germline CDR1 SGHRS, CDR2 YFSETQ. The CDR3 runs 15 residues.

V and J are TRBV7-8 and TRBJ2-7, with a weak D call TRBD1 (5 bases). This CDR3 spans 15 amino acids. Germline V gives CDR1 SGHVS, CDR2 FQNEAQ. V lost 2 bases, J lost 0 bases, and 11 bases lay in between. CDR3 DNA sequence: TGTGCCAGCAGCTTAATGACAGCGAGCTCCTACGAGCAGTACTTC. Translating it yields CASSLMTASSYEQYF.

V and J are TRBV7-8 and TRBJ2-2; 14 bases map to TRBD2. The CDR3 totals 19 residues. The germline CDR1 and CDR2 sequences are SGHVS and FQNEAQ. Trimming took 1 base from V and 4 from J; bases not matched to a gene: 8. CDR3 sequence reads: CASSLVGLAGERGTGELFF. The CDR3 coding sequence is TGTGCCAGCAGCTTAGTGGGACTAGCGGGAGAAAGAGGCACCGGGGAGCTGTTTTTT.

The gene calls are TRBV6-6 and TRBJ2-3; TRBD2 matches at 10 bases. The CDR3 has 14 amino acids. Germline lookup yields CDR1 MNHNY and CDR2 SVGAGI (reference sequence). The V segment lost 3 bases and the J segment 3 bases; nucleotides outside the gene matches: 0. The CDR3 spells CASSYSGGTDTQYF. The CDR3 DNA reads TGTGCCAGCAGTTATAGCGGGGGGACAGATACGCAGTATTTT.

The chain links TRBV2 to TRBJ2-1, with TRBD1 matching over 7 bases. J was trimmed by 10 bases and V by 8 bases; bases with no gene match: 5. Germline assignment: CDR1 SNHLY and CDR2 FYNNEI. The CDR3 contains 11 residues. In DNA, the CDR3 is TGTGCCAGCGGCTTAGGGGGCGAGCAGTTCTTC. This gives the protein CASGLGGEQFF.

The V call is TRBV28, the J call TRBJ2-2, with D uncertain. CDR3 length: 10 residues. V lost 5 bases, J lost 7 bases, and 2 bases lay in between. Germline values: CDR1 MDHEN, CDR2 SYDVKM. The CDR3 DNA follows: TGTGCCAGCAGTCACGGGGAGCTGTTTTTT. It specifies CASSHGELFF.

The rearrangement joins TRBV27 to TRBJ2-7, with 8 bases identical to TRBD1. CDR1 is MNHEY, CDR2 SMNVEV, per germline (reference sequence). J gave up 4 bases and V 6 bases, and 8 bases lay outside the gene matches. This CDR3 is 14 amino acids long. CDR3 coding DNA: TGTGCCAGCAGGCGGACAGGGAGGAGGTACGAGCAGTACTTC. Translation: CASRRTGRRYEQYF.

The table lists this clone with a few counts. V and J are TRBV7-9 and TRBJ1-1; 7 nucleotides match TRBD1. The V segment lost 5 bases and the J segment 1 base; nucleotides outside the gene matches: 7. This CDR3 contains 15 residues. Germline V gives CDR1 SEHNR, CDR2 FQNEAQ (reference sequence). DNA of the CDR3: TGTGCCAGCAGCGTACAGGGGTCCGCGAACACTGAAGCTTTCTTT. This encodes CASSVQGSANTEAFF.

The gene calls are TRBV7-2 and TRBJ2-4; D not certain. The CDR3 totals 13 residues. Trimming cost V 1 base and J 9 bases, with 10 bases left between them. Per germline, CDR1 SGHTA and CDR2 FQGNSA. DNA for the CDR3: TGTGCCAGCAGCTTAGAAACCAACACCATTCAGTACTTC. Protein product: CASSLETNTIQYF.

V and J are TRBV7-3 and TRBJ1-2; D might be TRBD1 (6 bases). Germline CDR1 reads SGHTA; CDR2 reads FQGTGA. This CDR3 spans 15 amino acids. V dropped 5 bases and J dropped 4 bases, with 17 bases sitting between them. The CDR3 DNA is TGTGCCAGCAGCGATGGAGGGGGGGCGAGCTATGGCTACACCTTC. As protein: CASSDGGGASYGYTF.

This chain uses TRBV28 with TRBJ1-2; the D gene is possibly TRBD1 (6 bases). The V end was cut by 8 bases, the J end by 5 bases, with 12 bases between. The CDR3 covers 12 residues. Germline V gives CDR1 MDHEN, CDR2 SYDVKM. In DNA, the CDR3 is TGTGCCAGCGGCAGACAGGTGTATGGCTACACCTTC. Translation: CASGRQVYGYTF.

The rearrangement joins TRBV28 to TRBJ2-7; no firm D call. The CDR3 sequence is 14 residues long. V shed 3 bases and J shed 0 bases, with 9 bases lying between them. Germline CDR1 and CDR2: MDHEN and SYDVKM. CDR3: CASSFPQASYEQYF. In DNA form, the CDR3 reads TGTGCCAGCAGTTTCCCCCAGGCCTCCTACGAGCAGTACTTC.

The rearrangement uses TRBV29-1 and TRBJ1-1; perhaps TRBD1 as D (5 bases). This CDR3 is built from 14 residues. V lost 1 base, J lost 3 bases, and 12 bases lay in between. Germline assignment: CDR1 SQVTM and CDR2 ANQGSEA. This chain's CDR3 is CSVEVWRGDTEAFF. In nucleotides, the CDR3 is TGCAGCGTTGAAGTCTGGCGGGGGGACACTGAAGCTTTCTTT. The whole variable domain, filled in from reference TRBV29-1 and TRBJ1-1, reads SAVISQKPSRDICQRGTSLTIQCQVDSQVTMMFWYRQQPGQSLTLIATANQGSEATYESGFVIDKFPISRPNLTFSTLTVSNMSPEDSSIYLCSVEVWRGDTEAFFGQGTRLTVV.

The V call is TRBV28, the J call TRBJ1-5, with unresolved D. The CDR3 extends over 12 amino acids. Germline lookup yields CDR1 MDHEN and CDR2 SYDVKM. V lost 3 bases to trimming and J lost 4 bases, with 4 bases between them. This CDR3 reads CASSFSNQPQHF. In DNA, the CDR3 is TGTGCCAGCAGTTTTTCAAATCAGCCCCAGCATTTT.

The CDR3 spells CASSSWVGGDNEQFF. The CDR3 coding sequence is TGTGCCAGCAGCTCCTGGGTCGGAGGGGACAATGAGCAGTTCTTC. The chain joins TRBV5-4 to TRBJ2-1; TRBD2 might be the D (6 bases). This CDR3 region has 15 residues. The V end lost 3 bases, the J end lost 5 bases, and 15 bases lay between the germline ends. Germline values: CDR1 SGHNT, CDR2 YYREEE (reference sequence).

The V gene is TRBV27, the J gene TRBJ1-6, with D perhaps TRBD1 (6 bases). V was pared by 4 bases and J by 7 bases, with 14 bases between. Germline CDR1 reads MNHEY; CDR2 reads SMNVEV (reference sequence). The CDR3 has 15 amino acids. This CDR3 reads CASSSSRTANSPLHF. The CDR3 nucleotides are TGTGCCAGCAGTTCTAGTCGGACAGCAAATTCACCCCTCCACTTT.

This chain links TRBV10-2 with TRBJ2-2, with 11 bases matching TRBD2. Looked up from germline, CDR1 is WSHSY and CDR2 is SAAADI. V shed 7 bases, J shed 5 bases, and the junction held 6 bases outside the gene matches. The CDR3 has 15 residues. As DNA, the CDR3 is TGCGCCAGCATGTTAGCGGGGGGGCTAACCGGGGAGCTGTTTTTT. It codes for CASMLAGGLTGELFF.

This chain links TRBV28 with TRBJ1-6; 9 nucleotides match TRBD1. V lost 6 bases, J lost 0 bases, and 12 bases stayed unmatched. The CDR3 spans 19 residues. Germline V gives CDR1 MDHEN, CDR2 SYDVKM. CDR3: CASRSPQGASPSYNSPLHF. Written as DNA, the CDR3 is TGTGCCAGCAGGTCACCACAGGGGGCGAGTCCCTCCTATAATTCACCCCTCCACTTT.

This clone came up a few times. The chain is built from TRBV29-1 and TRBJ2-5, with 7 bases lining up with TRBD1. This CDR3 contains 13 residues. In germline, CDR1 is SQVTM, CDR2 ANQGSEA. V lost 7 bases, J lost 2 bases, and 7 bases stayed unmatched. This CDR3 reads CSARGPRQETQYF. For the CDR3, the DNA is TGCAGCGCTAGGGGGCCGAGACAAGAGACCCAGTACTTC.

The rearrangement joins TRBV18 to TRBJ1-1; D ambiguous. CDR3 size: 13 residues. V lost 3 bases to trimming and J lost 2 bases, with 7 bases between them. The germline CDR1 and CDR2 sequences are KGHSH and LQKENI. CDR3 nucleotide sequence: TGTGCCAGCTCACCCCGCGGTAACACTGAAGCTTTCTTT. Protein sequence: CASSPRGNTEAFF.

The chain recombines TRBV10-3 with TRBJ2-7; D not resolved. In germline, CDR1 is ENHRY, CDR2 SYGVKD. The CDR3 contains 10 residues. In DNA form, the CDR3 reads TGTGCGCAACGCAGCTACGAGCAGTACTTC. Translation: CAQRSYEQYF.